This TCR beta chain is drawn from a study of cytomegalovirus exposure and HLA in healthy donors. Primers included in the PCR were 60 Vbeta and 13 Jbeta primers. The method was immunoSEQ multiplex PCR; TCRdb's version includes in-frame clones alone and lacks a portion of them. The table has around 140,000 clones, about three quarters seen once; the top ten hold about an eighth. CDR1 and CDR2 from the germline V gene are SGHRS and YFSETQ. The V segment lost 4 bases and the J segment 3 bases; nucleotides outside the gene matches: 11. The CDR3 is made up of 17 amino acids. The sequenced material came from PBMCs. This clonotype was obtained from a man aged 40-49 years in good health and CMV-seropositive. The chain employs TRBV5-1 and TRBJ2-7, with 12 nucleotides matching TRBD2. As DNA, the CDR3 is TGCGCCAGCAGCCCTGGGACTAGCGGGTCCTTCGTCTACGAGCAGTACTTC. This encodes CASSPGTSGSFVYEQYF.